The 10 T cell receptor beta chains below all came from one sample that was sequenced in a study of blood T cell repertoires in COVID-19. Sequencing was performed with immunoSEQ multiplex PCR; in TCRdb, only in-frame clones are kept and a portion is missing. Here the sample spans approximately 100,000 clones, roughly 80% being singletons. The sequencing sample was made of peripheral blood. These TCRs come from a man between 65 and 85 years old with active or convalescent COVID-19.

V is TRBV5-1 and J is TRBJ1-1, with D perhaps TRBD1 (6 bases). V shed 2 bases and J shed 4 bases, with 15 bases lying between them. From germline, CDR1 is SGHRS and CDR2 YFSETQ. The length of the CDR3 is 15 residues. CDR3 in amino acids: CASSFSGASITEAFF. Here the CDR3 DNA reads TGCGCCAGCAGCTTTTCAGGGGCGTCCATCACTGAAGCTTTCTTT.

The rearrangement links TRBV6-5 to TRBJ1-2; TRBD1 aligns across 8 bases. Per germline, CDR1 MNHEY and CDR2 SVGAGI. The CDR3 is 14 amino acids. V trimming: 6 bases; J trimming: 1 base; junction bases outside the gene matches: 4. The CDR3 spells CASSFTGGNYGYTF. CDR3 coding DNA: TGTGCCAGCAGCTTTACAGGGGGTAACTATGGCTACACCTTC.

The J gene is TRBJ2-3, the V gene TRBV7-9; tentative D call: TRBD2 (6 bases). Germline V lookup: CDR1 SEHNR, CDR2 FQNEAQ (reference sequence). V lost 5 bases and J lost 0, with 18 bases in between. The CDR3 length is 17 residues. Here the CDR3 reads CASSAYVGLTSTDTQYF. The DNA of the CDR3 is TGTGCCAGCAGCGCATATGTGGGACTCACTAGCACAGATACGCAGTATTTT.

The chain employs TRBV29-1 and TRBJ1-2; 9 nucleotides line up with TRBD1. The CDR3 contains 13 residues. The trim removed 6 bases at V and 7 bases at J, leaving 9 bases unmatched. CDR1 is SQVTM and CDR2 is ANQGSEA in the germline V gene. The CDR3 nucleotides read TGCAGCGTGGCCGGGACAGGGTTGAGTGGCTACACCTTC. It is translated as CSVAGTGLSGYTF.

This clone was counted only a few times. This sequence joins TRBV5-1 and TRBJ2-1, with a tentative D call TRBD1 (5 bases). V dropped 4 bases and J dropped 7 bases, with 9 bases sitting between them. This CDR3 comprises 12 residues. CDR1 is SGHRS, CDR2 YFSETQ, per germline. CDR3 DNA sequence: TGCGCCAGCAGCGTTCAGGGTAATGAGCAGTTCTTC. Protein product: CASSVQGNEQFF.

A few counts support this clone. The rearrangement uses TRBV5-1 and TRBJ2-7; possibly TRBD1 for D (5 bases). V shed 3 bases and J shed 6 bases, with 10 bases lying between them. Germline V gene sequence: CDR1 SGHRS, CDR2 YFSETQ. The CDR3 is 12 residues long. CDR3 loop: CASSSQQAEQYF. The CDR3 DNA reads TGCGCCAGCAGCTCCCAACAGGCCGAGCAGTACTTC.

The rearrangement joins TRBV10-1 to TRBJ2-5; D may be TRBD2 (6 bases). Germline assignment: CDR1 WNHNN and CDR2 SYGVQD (reference sequence). This CDR3 spans 14 amino acids. The ends were cut back, 7 bases at V and 2 bases at J, with 14 bases in the middle. CDR3 DNA: TGCGCCAGCAACCGAGCGGGTGTACAAGAGACCCAGTACTTC. This sequence encodes CASNRAGVQETQYF.

The J gene is TRBJ2-7, the V gene TRBV7-6; 7 bases match TRBD1. V lost 2 bases and J lost 6; bases outside the gene matches: 7. Germline CDR1 reads SGHVS; CDR2 reads FNYEAQ. This CDR3 region has 14 residues. DNA of the CDR3: TGTGCCAGCAGCTTACGTGACAGGGTAGGCGAGCAGTACTTC. This gives the protein CASSLRDRVGEQYF.

V usage is TRBV5-4 and J usage is TRBJ2-7; TRBD1 is a possible D gene (6 bases). The germline gives CDR1 SGHNT, CDR2 YYREEE (reference sequence). The CDR3 loop spans 14 amino acids. V gave up 4 bases and J gave up 7 bases, with 18 bases separating them. The CDR3 coding sequence is TGTGCCAGCAGCAACCGGGACACCCTTAGGGAGCAGTACTTC. It codes for CASSNRDTLREQYF.

This clone was observed a single time. The V gene is TRBV10-2, the J gene TRBJ1-2; TRBD1 matches 12 bases. This CDR3 comprises 14 residues. V trimming: 6 bases; J trimming: 2 bases; junction bases outside the gene matches: 1. CDR1 and CDR2 from the germline V gene are WSHSY and SAAADI. DNA of the CDR3: TGCGCCAGCAGGGGGACAGGGGGCAACTATGGCTACACCTTC. Translation gives CASRGTGGNYGYTF.